The 21 T cell receptor beta chains presented below share a single source sample, sequenced in a study of blood T cells in healthy people across ages. Alongside a J-beta primer mix, a sample-barcoded 5' primer served in a second PCR lasting about 7 to 11 cycles. TCRdb recomputed calls from the 5' RACE reads with MiXCR, one row per CDR3 protein. The sample consists of 800,000 to 950,000 distinct CDR3 sequences, about 36% of them appearing once. Sequencing used blood. These receptor sequences come from a man between 18 and 35 years old in good health.

With respect to this clonotype: This clone may be a read error of a much larger clone one base away. The chain uses TRBV6-6 and TRBJ2-1; 10 nucleotides match TRBD1. Germline CDR1 reads MNHNY; CDR2 reads SVGAGI (reference sequence). The V gene end was trimmed by 6 bases and the J gene end by 6 bases; junction bases not matched to a gene: 8. The CDR3 extends over 15 amino acids. The CDR3 DNA sequence: TGTGCCAGCAGCTCAGGACAGGGGGGGTGCAATGAGCAGTTCTTC. Its protein product is CASSSGQGGCNEQFF.

Worth noting for this clonotype: One base away lies a much larger clone, so this may be a sequencing read error. The rearrangement uses TRBV15 and TRBJ1-5; D gene ambiguous. Per germline, CDR1 LNHNV and CDR2 YYDKDF (reference sequence). This CDR3 contains 14 residues. The CDR3 DNA follows: TGTGCCATCAGCAGAGATCGGGCCCCTCAGCCCCAGCATTTT. Translated, it gives CAISRDRAPQPQHF.

The sample holds a few counts of this clonotype. The chain links TRBV10-3 to TRBJ2-3; 8 bases fit TRBD2. Looked up from germline, CDR1 is ENHRY and CDR2 is SYGVKD. CDR3 length equals 16 residues. V was clipped by 5 bases and J by 5 bases; unmatched bases: 12. The CDR3 loop is CAISPLYGGDQDTQYF. The CDR3, as DNA: TGTGCCATCAGTCCCCTGTACGGGGGGGATCAAGATACGCAGTATTTT.

The chain links TRBV27 to TRBJ2-7; D may be TRBD2 (6 bases). This CDR3 has 14 residues. The V gene lost 6 bases and the J gene lost 0 bases, with 12 bases spanning the gap. Germline V CDR1 and CDR2: MNHEY, SMNVEV (reference sequence). The CDR3 spells CASRLVGGSYEQYF. DNA of the CDR3: TGTGCCAGCAGGTTGGTGGGGGGCTCCTACGAGCAGTACTTC.

A few counts support this clonotype. The V call is TRBV29-1, the J call TRBJ2-1, with 12 bases identical to TRBD1. From germline, CDR1 is SQVTM and CDR2 ANQGSEA. The CDR3 is 15 residues long. The trim removed 4 bases at V and 7 bases at J, leaving 8 bases unmatched. For the CDR3, the DNA is TGCAGCGTTGCGTGGGGACAGGGGGCCGGGAATGAGCAGTTCTTC. Translated: CSVAWGQGAGNEQFF.

Comments on this clonotype: The junction departs from germline at one end; a sequencing error may be responsible. The CDR3 reads CTSSYRGYNEQFF. In nucleotides, the CDR3 is TGCACCAGCAGCTACCGGGGCTACAATGAGCAGTTCTTC. The rearrangement uses TRBV5-1 and TRBJ2-1; the D gene is possibly TRBD2 (5 bases). CDR3 length: 13 residues. The germline CDR1 and CDR2 sequences are SGHRS and YFSETQ.

In its sample, this clonotype was seen many times. The rearrangement links TRBV10-2 to TRBJ2-7; D remains unclear. The CDR3 runs to 14 residues. Trimming stripped 7 bases from V and 2 bases from J, with 15 bases between. Per germline, CDR1 WSHSY and CDR2 SAAADI. This CDR3 is CASIEGHGPYEQYF. Written as DNA, the CDR3 is TGCGCCAGCATCGAAGGTCACGGACCCTACGAGCAGTACTTC.

This clonotype was found a few times. The CDR3 region has the DNA TGCGCCAGCAAGACTGGGGGTCCGGACGAGCAGTACTTC. Translated: CASKTGGPDEQYF. The J gene is TRBJ2-7, the V gene TRBV5-1; either TRBD1 or TRBD2 may fit D (5 bases each). CDR1 and CDR2 (germline): SGHRS, YFSETQ. The CDR3 runs 13 residues. Trimming took 6 bases from V and 5 from J, leaving 15 bases between them.

The chain is built from TRBV20-1 and TRBJ2-7; either TRBD1 or TRBD2 may supply D (5 bases each). The ends were cut back, 5 bases at V and 0 bases at J, with 17 bases in the middle. This CDR3 contains 15 residues. Germline CDR1 and CDR2: DFQATT and SNEGSKA (reference sequence). CDR3: CSAEVPNGASYEQYF. In DNA, the CDR3 is TGCAGTGCTGAGGTCCCAAACGGGGCCTCCTACGAGCAGTACTTC.

This clonotype was found a few times. V gene TRBV6-5 combines with J gene TRBJ2-1; D gene ambiguous. Germline values: CDR1 MNHEY, CDR2 SVGAGI. Trimming took off 6 bases at V and 3 bases at J, with 15 bases between the two ends. This CDR3 has 15 residues. CDR3: CASSRVKGFYNEQFF. The CDR3 DNA sequence: TGTGCCAGCAGCCGAGTGAAGGGTTTCTACAATGAGCAGTTCTTC.

In its sample, this clonotype was seen a few times. The CDR3 DNA follows: TGTGCCAGTAGCTTGCGGCCCTCCTACAATGAGCAGTTCTTC. Encoded protein: CASSLRPSYNEQFF. V and J are TRBV19 and TRBJ2-1; D gene unclear. V was trimmed by 6 bases and J by 0 bases, leaving 9 bases between them. Germline V gives CDR1 LNHDA, CDR2 SQIVND (reference sequence). This CDR3 is 14 amino acids long.

In this sample, this clonotype turned up a few times. Here the CDR3 DNA reads TGTGCCAGCAGCGTAGAGCGGGGTACGAACTATGGCTACACCTTC. Protein product: CASSVERGTNYGYTF. The chain has TRBV9 and TRBJ1-2, with D unresolved. V lost 0 bases and J 2 bases, leaving 11 bases between the germline ends. CDR3 length equals 15 residues. CDR1 SGDLS and CDR2 YYNGEE come from the germline V gene.

The chain employs TRBV6-5 and TRBJ2-7, with 9 bases lining up with TRBD1. Germline CDR1 MNHEY, CDR2 SVGAGI. The trim removed 5 bases at V and 6 bases at J, leaving 8 bases unmatched. This CDR3 comprises 14 residues. DNA for the CDR3: TGTGCCAGCAGTCTGCGGACAGGGGTTCCCGAGCAGTACTTC. Translated: CASSLRTGVPEQYF.

This chain uses TRBV20-1 with TRBJ1-2; D possibly corresponds to TRBD1 (5 bases). CDR3 length equals 16 residues. The V gene's germline CDR1 is DFQATT and CDR2 SNEGSKA (reference sequence). Between the trimmed V and J ends, which lost 6 bases and 4 bases, there was a span of 24 bases. CDR3 sequence: CSASHSGFSESYGYTF. CDR3 DNA: TGCAGTGCCAGCCACTCAGGGTTCTCAGAGTCCTATGGCTACACCTTC.

As regards this clonotype: The junction differs from germline at one of its ends, possibly a read error. This rearrangement joins TRBV20-1 to TRBJ1-5, with TRBD1 matching over 7 bases. CDR1 and CDR2 (germline): DFQATT, SNEGSKA (reference sequence). The CDR3 is 15 residues long. The CDR3 DNA sequence: TGCAGTGCCCCCTTATCAGGGGGTGGCAATCAGCACCAGCATTTT. Protein: CSAPLSGGGNQHQHF.

This chain links TRBV18 with TRBJ2-2; no definite D call. V lost 2 bases and J lost 5, with 12 bases in between. The CDR3 is 15 amino acids. CDR1 and CDR2 (germline): KGHSH, LQKENI. The CDR3 here is CASSPSRVLTGELFF. In DNA form, the CDR3 reads TGTGCCAGCTCACCATCACGGGTCCTAACCGGGGAGCTGTTTTTT.

This clonotype was recorded many times. The chain couples TRBV12-3 or TRBV12-4 to TRBJ2-3, with D perhaps TRBD1 (6 bases). The V end lost 3 bases, the J end lost 1 base, and 17 bases lay between the germline ends. This CDR3 has 17 residues. CDR3 DNA: TGTGCCAGCAGTTTTGGCCTCAGAAGGACAGGCACAGATACGCAGTATTTT. Residues: CASSFGLRRTGTDTQYF.

This chain uses TRBV4-3 with TRBJ2-7; tentative D call: TRBD1 (6 bases). This CDR3 has 16 residues. Trimming cost V 4 bases and J 7 bases, with 23 bases left between them. Germline CDR1 and CDR2: LGHNA and YSLEER. The CDR3 DNA reads as TGCGCCAGCAGCCTAGCAGACAGGTCTTCCTACAATGAGCAGTACTTC. Translating it yields CASSLADRSSYNEQYF.

The sample holds many counts of this clonotype. This sequence joins TRBV11-2 and TRBJ2-1; the D gene is possibly TRBD2 (6 bases). Trimming pared 2 bases from V and 1 base from J, leaving 18 bases between. From germline, CDR1 is SGHAT and CDR2 FQNNGV. This CDR3 is built from 18 residues. As DNA, the CDR3 is TGTGCCAGCAGCTTAACGACTAGTCGGGTAACATCCTACAATGAGCAGTTCTTC. Amino acids: CASSLTTSRVTSYNEQFF.

J is TRBJ2-7 and V is TRBV7-2; D ambiguous. This CDR3 has 13 amino acids. Trimming took off 3 bases at V and 7 bases at J, with 13 bases between the two ends. CDR1 is SGHTA and CDR2 is FQGNSA in the germline V gene. As DNA, the CDR3 is TGTGCCAGCAGCTTTCGGTTTGTCGATGAGCAGTACTTC. It translates to CASSFRFVDEQYF.

In its sample, this clonotype was seen once. The chain couples TRBV10-3 to TRBJ2-7, with 11 bases matching TRBD1. CDR1 and CDR2 from the germline V gene are ENHRY and SYGVKD. The CDR3 runs 14 residues. Unmatched junction bases numbered 12, after V lost 10 bases and J lost 7 bases. In nucleotides, the CDR3 is TGTGCCACCAAGGGACAGGGGGAGCCCAATGAGCAGTACTTC. Amino acids: CATKGQGEPNEQYF.